The 11 T cell receptor beta chains given below trace back to one sample, sequenced in a study of CD8 T cells in Susac syndrome. RNA amounts of roughly 0.5 to 1 ug underwent reverse transcription with random hexamers. TCRdb reanalysed the immunoSEQ multiplex PCR reads using MiXCR and keeps one entry per CDR3 protein. The sample has fewer than 250,000 distinct CDR3 sequences; 90% to 95% are singletons. The sequenced sample was CD4+ T cells from PBMCs. The receptors were sampled from a human donor in good health.

The rearrangement links TRBV5-1 to TRBJ2-5, with D perhaps assigned TRBD1 or TRBD2 (5 bases each). The V end was cut by 2 bases, the J end by 3 bases, with 11 bases between. CDR3 length equals 14 residues. From germline, CDR1 is SGHRS and CDR2 YFSETQ. CDR3 amino acids: CASSFGGEEETQYF. CDR3 bases: TGCGCCAGCAGCTTTGGGGGAGAAGAAGAGACCCAGTACTTC.

The chain uses TRBV5-1 and TRBJ2-3; 8 bases line up with TRBD2. The CDR3 is made up of 14 amino acids. Looked up from germline, CDR1 is SGHRS and CDR2 is YFSETQ. J was trimmed by 1 base and V by 5 bases; bases with no gene match: 3. The CDR3 DNA is TGCGCCAGCAGGGAGGGACTAGGCACAGATACGCAGTATTTT. Translated, it gives CASREGLGTDTQYF.

This clonotype appeared once. The chain has TRBV9 and TRBJ2-5; 8 positions match TRBD2. J gave up 1 base and V 1 base, and 6 bases lay outside the gene matches. CDR1 SGDLS and CDR2 YYNGEE come from the germline V gene. This CDR3 has 16 residues. The CDR3 spells CASSVTVRGAQETQYF. In nucleotides, the CDR3 is TGTGCCAGCAGCGTAACTGTGCGGGGGGCCCAAGAGACCCAGTACTTC.

This chain joins TRBV5-4 and TRBJ1-1; 8 bases agree with TRBD1. V shed 3 bases and J 8 bases; nucleotides not matched to a gene: 9. Germline assignment: CDR1 SGHNT and CDR2 YYREEE (reference sequence). This CDR3 has 14 residues. The CDR3: CASSSGQGRVEAFF. CDR3 coding DNA: TGTGCCAGCAGCTCCGGACAGGGCCGTGTGGAAGCTTTCTTT.

This chain uses TRBV5-4 with TRBJ2-3, with D tentatively TRBD1 (5 bases). V gave up 4 bases and J gave up 0 bases, with 12 bases separating them. This CDR3 is built from 15 residues. CDR1 and CDR2 from the germline V gene are SGHNT and YYREEE (reference sequence). CDR3 nucleotide sequence: TGTGCCAGCAGCGTACCGACAGCTAGCACAGATACGCAGTATTTT. Translated, it gives CASSVPTASTDTQYF.

This rearrangement joins TRBV30 to TRBJ2-6; perhaps TRBD2 as D (6 bases). CDR1 is GTSNPN and CDR2 is SVGIG in the germline V gene (reference sequence). Trimming pared 3 bases from V and 0 bases from J, leaving 9 bases between. The CDR3 has 15 residues. In DNA, the CDR3 is TGTGCCTGGAGCTGGACTATCTCTGGGGCCAACGTCCTGACTTTC. Protein sequence: CAWSWTISGANVLTF.

This clonotype is a singleton in its sample. The chain uses TRBV20-1 and TRBJ2-3, with a tentative D call TRBD2 (6 bases). The CDR3 loop spans 15 amino acids. The ends were cut back, 0 bases at V and 6 bases at J, with 16 bases in the middle. From germline, CDR1 is DFQATT and CDR2 SNEGSKA (reference sequence). The CDR3 DNA reads TGCAGTGCTAGAGATCTGAGGCGGGGAACGGATACGCAGTATTTT. Protein: CSARDLRRGTDTQYF.

The chain combines TRBV20-1 with TRBJ2-7; TRBD2 matches at 11 bases. CDR1 DFQATT and CDR2 SNEGSKA come from the germline V gene (reference sequence). The CDR3 is 16 amino acids. V shed 6 bases and J 0 bases; nucleotides not matched to a gene: 10. CDR3 protein: CSARPLAGGFSYEQYF. For the CDR3, the DNA is TGCAGTGCCCGCCCGCTAGCGGGGGGTTTCTCCTACGAGCAGTACTTC.

The chain combines TRBV3-1 with TRBJ1-2, with 8 bases matching TRBD1. The CDR3 sequence is 16 residues long. Germline V CDR1 and CDR2: LGHDT, YNNKEL (reference sequence). J lost 7 bases, V lost 1 base, and 11 bases had no gene match. CDR3 protein: CASSQVSRGPIAGYTF. The CDR3 DNA reads TGTGCCAGCAGCCAAGTCAGCAGGGGGCCAATCGCTGGCTACACCTTC.

This clonotype was seen a single time. The chain has TRBV7-2 and TRBJ1-1, with D unresolved. Between the trimmed V and J ends, which lost 6 bases and 0 bases, there was a span of 11 bases. This CDR3 is built from 14 residues. Germline V gives CDR1 SGHTA, CDR2 FQGNSA. The CDR3 loop is CASSLGPLNTEAFF. For the CDR3, the DNA is TGTGCCAGCAGTCTAGGACCGTTGAACACTGAAGCTTTCTTT.

The rearrangement joins TRBV6-4 to TRBJ2-3, with TRBD2 matching 13 bases. V shed 6 bases and J 2 bases; nucleotides not matched to a gene: 5. The CDR3 is made up of 16 amino acids. Germline CDR1 reads MRHNA; CDR2 reads SNTAGT. This CDR3 reads CASSQTSGGPTDTQYF. For the CDR3, the DNA is TGTGCCAGCAGCCAGACTAGCGGGGGGCCCACAGATACGCAGTATTTT.